This TCR beta chain comes out of a study of T cell responses to AZD1222 COVID-19 vaccine. V shed 8 bases and J 0 bases; nucleotides not matched to a gene: 3. CDR1 is MDHEN, CDR2 SYDVKM, per germline. The CDR3 consists of 13 residues. Pooling was applied to second doses at about 4 or about 12 weeks. This clone came up a few times. Its specificity is unknown. Libraries were prepared by immunoSEQ multiplex PCR; TCRdb keeps only in-frame clonotypes and omits some of them. The data hold some 81,000 clones, with 70% to 90% observed a single time. Study-level findings and limits: Spike-specific TCR depth and breadth grew after two AZD1222 doses.

Sequenced here: peripheral blood, sampled 28 days after the second AZD1222 dose. The TCR was taken from an adult who received the AZD1222 COVID-19 vaccine. The chain couples TRBV28 to TRBJ1-1, with 7 bases aligning to TRBD1. CDR3 region: CASRDRVNTEAFF. Written as DNA, the CDR3 is TGTGCCAGCCGCGACAGGGTGAACACTGAAGCTTTCTTT.